A selection of T cell receptor beta chains follows, all from one sample in a study of OX40 agonist ivuxolimab in advanced cancers. TCRdb's table, derived via immunoSEQ multiplex PCR, lists solely in-frame clones and lacks some. This sample has about 72,000 clones, with just under 90% found just once. Source: CD4+ or CD8+ T cells sorted from blood, taken in a trial of the OX40 agonist ivuxolimab. The receptors were sampled from an adult with an advanced solid tumor such as melanoma, head and neck, liver or kidney cancer. CDR3s include the opening cysteine and the closing phenylalanine or tryptophan. Fields, in order: V gene, J gene, D gene, clone size, CDR3 DNA, CDR3 protein. The D gene is left open where the match is weak. Size values are once, few and many counts, or a class for expanded clones, and some rows have none.

V gene: TRBV18; J gene: TRBJ2-2; D gene: .; clone size: .; CDR3 DNA: TGTGCCAGCTACCCAACGAACACCGGGGAGCTGTTTTTT; CDR3 protein: CASYPTNTGELFF
V gene: TRBV9; J gene: TRBJ2-3; D gene: .; clone size: .; CDR3 DNA: TGTGCCAGCAGCGCAACCGGGCGTTCAAGCTCGGCGCAGTATTTT; CDR3 protein: CASSATGRSSSAQYF
V gene: TRBV7-9; J gene: TRBJ1-6; D gene: .; clone size: .; CDR3 DNA: TGTGCCAGCAGCTCCGCCTCAGGGGCAGCTAATTCACCCCTCCACTTT; CDR3 protein: CASSSASGAANSPLHF
V gene: TRBV5-1; J gene: TRBJ2-5; D gene: .; clone size: .; CDR3 DNA: TGCGCCAGCAGCTTGGGTGGGCCGCTGGGTCAAGAGACCCAGTACTTC; CDR3 protein: CASSLGGPLGQETQYF
V gene: TRBV7-9; J gene: TRBJ1-1; D gene: TRBD1; clone size: .; CDR3 DNA: TGTGCCAGCAGCTTGGGGGGACAGGGGTACACTGAAGCTTTCTTT; CDR3 protein: CASSLGGQGYTEAFF
V gene: TRBV29-1; J gene: TRBJ2-6; D gene: .; clone size: .; CDR3 DNA: TGCAGCGCAACGGGCTCTGGGGCCAACGTCCTGACTTTC; CDR3 protein: CSATGSGANVLTF
V gene: TRBV28; J gene: TRBJ1-6; D gene: .; clone size: .; CDR3 DNA: TGTGCCAGCAGTTCCCCGGGGTTAAGGAATTCACCCCTCCACTTT; CDR3 protein: CASSSPGLRNSPLHF
V gene: TRBV7-9; J gene: TRBJ1-4; D gene: TRBD1; clone size: .; CDR3 DNA: TGTGCCAGCAGCCCGCTCGGGACAGTGGGGGAAAAACTGTTTTTT; CDR3 protein: CASSPLGTVGEKLFF
V gene: TRBV5-1; J gene: TRBJ2-1; D gene: TRBD2; clone size: .; CDR3 DNA: TGCGCCAGCAGCCCTGGGACTAGCGGGGGATACAATGAGCAGTTCTTC; CDR3 protein: CASSPGTSGGYNEQFF
V gene: TRBV5-1; J gene: TRBJ2-5; D gene: TRBD1; clone size: .; CDR3 DNA: TGCGCCAGCAGCTTGGGGGACAGGGGTCCAGAGACCCAGTACTTC; CDR3 protein: CASSLGDRGPETQYF
V gene: TRBV9; J gene: TRBJ1-1; D gene: TRBD1; clone size: .; CDR3 DNA: TGTGCCAGCAGCGGCAGGGGGCAGGGGGCGAACACTGAAGCTTTCTTT; CDR3 protein: CASSGRGQGANTEAFF
V gene: TRBV28; J gene: TRBJ1-1; D gene: TRBD1; clone size: once; CDR3 DNA: TGTGCCAGCCCTCATAGTCCGGACAGGGGGGATACTGAAGCTTTCTTT; CDR3 protein: CASPHSPDRGDTEAFF
V gene: TRBV30; J gene: TRBJ2-1; D gene: .; clone size: .; CDR3 DNA: TGTGCCCTGGACTCCGGCTCCTACAATGAGCAGTTCTTC; CDR3 protein: CALDSGSYNEQFF
V gene: TRBV2; J gene: TRBJ2-5; D gene: .; clone size: .; CDR3 DNA: TGTGCCAGCAGTGAACTGGCCGGGGAGACCGGGACCCAGTACTTC; CDR3 protein: CASSELAGETGTQYF
V gene: TRBV5-1; J gene: TRBJ1-6; D gene: .; clone size: .; CDR3 DNA: TGCGCCAGCAGCTTCGGGGTTATCAGCTCCTATAATTCACCCCTCCACTTT; CDR3 protein: CASSFGVISSYNSPLHF
V gene: TRBV5-1; J gene: TRBJ2-4; D gene: .; clone size: .; CDR3 DNA: TGCGCCAGCAGCTTTAGTAACTGGGGCAAAAACATTCAGTACTTC; CDR3 protein: CASSFSNWGKNIQYF
V gene: TRBV5-1; J gene: TRBJ2-1; D gene: TRBD2; clone size: .; CDR3 DNA: TGCGCCAGCAGCTTGGCGGCGGGAGGTTACAATGAGCAGTTCTTC; CDR3 protein: CASSLAAGGYNEQFF
V gene: TRBV6-7; J gene: TRBJ2-1; D gene: .; clone size: .; CDR3 DNA: TGTGCCAGCAGTTACAGCCGGGAGAGCCCCTACAATGAGCAGTTCTTC; CDR3 protein: CASSYSRESPYNEQFF
V gene: TRBV19; J gene: TRBJ2-2; D gene: TRBD1; clone size: .; CDR3 DNA: TGTGCCAGTCGGGACAGGGGAAGGACCGGGGAGCTGTTTTTT; CDR3 protein: CASRDRGRTGELFF
V gene: TRBV11-2; J gene: TRBJ2-5; D gene: TRBD1; clone size: .; CDR3 DNA: TGTGCCAGCAGCCCTACAGGGGGCCGATCAGAGACCCAGTACTTC; CDR3 protein: CASSPTGGRSETQYF
V gene: TRBV14; J gene: TRBJ2-5; D gene: TRBD2; clone size: .; CDR3 DNA: TGTGCCAGCAGCCAAGATGGAAGGGGCGGGGGAGAGACCCAGTACTTC; CDR3 protein: CASSQDGRGGGETQYF
V gene: TRBV20-1; J gene: TRBJ2-4; D gene: .; clone size: .; CDR3 DNA: TGCAGTGCCTTGGGACCGGACATTCAGTACTTC; CDR3 protein: CSALGPDIQYF
V gene: TRBV19; J gene: TRBJ2-5; D gene: .; clone size: .; CDR3 DNA: TGTGCCAGTAGTCCCAGGAACCTCGCGGGGGAGACCCAGTACTTC; CDR3 protein: CASSPRNLAGETQYF
V gene: TRBV27; J gene: TRBJ2-7; D gene: .; clone size: .; CDR3 DNA: TGTGCCAGCTCCCACCGGGGGTCTAGCTCCTACGAGCAGTATTTC; CDR3 protein: CASSHRGSSSYEQYF
V gene: TRBV19; J gene: TRBJ1-5; D gene: .; clone size: .; CDR3 DNA: TGTGCCAGTAGCCCAGGGCAGCCCGCATGGCCCCAGCATTTT; CDR3 protein: CASSPGQPAWPQHF
V gene: TRBV28; J gene: TRBJ2-5; D gene: TRBD1; clone size: .; CDR3 DNA: TGTGCCAGCGGGACAGGGTACCTCCAAGAGACCCAGTACTTC; CDR3 protein: CASGTGYLQETQYF
V gene: TRBV25-1; J gene: TRBJ1-1; D gene: .; clone size: .; CDR3 DNA: TGTGCCAGCAGTGAATATGGGGGGACTGAAGCTTTCTTT; CDR3 protein: CASSEYGGTEAFF
V gene: TRBV6-5; J gene: TRBJ2-1; D gene: TRBD2; clone size: .; CDR3 DNA: TGTGCCAGCAGTTACCCGGGACTAGCGGGACAGTTCTTC; CDR3 protein: CASSYPGLAGQFF
V gene: TRBV29-1; J gene: TRBJ1-3; D gene: TRBD1; clone size: .; CDR3 DNA: TGCAGCGTTGAGATTGTGGGACACAGGGGAATTTCTGGAAACACCATATATTTT; CDR3 protein: CSVEIVGHRGISGNTIYF
V gene: TRBV2; J gene: TRBJ1-2; D gene: .; clone size: .; CDR3 DNA: TGTGCCAGCAGTGACGCGGCAGCCTATGGCTACACCTTC; CDR3 protein: CASSDAAAYGYTF
V gene: TRBV18; J gene: TRBJ2-3; D gene: TRBD1; clone size: .; CDR3 DNA: TGTGCCAGCTCATCCGGGACAGGGACCGCAGATACGCAGTATTTT; CDR3 protein: CASSSGTGTADTQYF
V gene: TRBV27; J gene: TRBJ2-1; D gene: .; clone size: once; CDR3 DNA: TGTGCCAGCAGCCTGAGGTTTGGGGGGTACTCCTACAATGAGCAGTTCTTC; CDR3 protein: CASSLRFGGYSYNEQFF
V gene: TRBV5-1; J gene: TRBJ1-1; D gene: .; clone size: few; CDR3 DNA: TGCGCCAGCAGCTTGGGTACTCCGAGGAACACTGAAGCTTTCTTT; CDR3 protein: CASSLGTPRNTEAFF
V gene: TRBV6-5; J gene: TRBJ2-4; D gene: .; clone size: .; CDR3 DNA: TGTGCCAGCTCTTTCCCGGGAAACATTCAGTACTTC; CDR3 protein: CASSFPGNIQYF
V gene: TRBV6-5; J gene: TRBJ1-3; D gene: .; clone size: .; CDR3 DNA: TGTGCCAGCAGAAACAGGGGAAACACCATATATTTT; CDR3 protein: CASRNRGNTIYF
V gene: TRBV27; J gene: TRBJ2-3; D gene: .; clone size: .; CDR3 DNA: TGTGCCAGCCGGTGGGGTCGGTCTATACCCCTCGGCACAGATACGCAGTATTTT; CDR3 protein: CASRWGRSIPLGTDTQYF
V gene: TRBV4-1; J gene: TRBJ2-3; D gene: .; clone size: .; CDR3 DNA: TGCGCCAGCAGCCAACCCCCCCGAACGCAGTATTTT; CDR3 protein: CASSQPPRTQYF
V gene: TRBV15; J gene: TRBJ2-7; D gene: .; clone size: .; CDR3 DNA: TGTGCCACCAGCAGAGGGACAGCCTCCTACGAGCAGTACTTC; CDR3 protein: CATSRGTASYEQYF
V gene: TRBV5-8; J gene: TRBJ2-7; D gene: .; clone size: .; CDR3 DNA: TGTGCCAGCAGCTGGTCCTACGAGCAGTACTTC; CDR3 protein: CASSWSYEQYF
V gene: TRBV20-1; J gene: TRBJ2-7; D gene: .; clone size: .; CDR3 DNA: TGCAGTGCTACGAACCTCATAGAGCAGTACTTC; CDR3 protein: CSATNLIEQYF
V gene: TRBV28; J gene: TRBJ1-3; D gene: TRBD1; clone size: once; CDR3 DNA: TGTGCCAGCAGTTCGGGACAGGGAAAGAGAAACACCATATATTTT; CDR3 protein: CASSSGQGKRNTIYF
V gene: TRBV20-1; J gene: TRBJ2-1; D gene: .; clone size: .; CDR3 DNA: TGCAGTGCTAGTGGCCCCGAGAAGCAGTTCTTC; CDR3 protein: CSASGPEKQFF
V gene: TRBV7-2; J gene: TRBJ1-1; D gene: TRBD1; clone size: few; CDR3 DNA: TGTGCCAGCAGCTTGAGGGGGCAGACAAACACTGAAGCTTTCTTT; CDR3 protein: CASSLRGQTNTEAFF
V gene: TRBV6-5; J gene: TRBJ1-1; D gene: .; clone size: .; CDR3 DNA: TGTGCCAGTGCCGCGGGAGGAGGGGTTACTGAAGCTTTCTTT; CDR3 protein: CASAAGGGVTEAFF
V gene: TRBV6-5; J gene: TRBJ1-2; D gene: .; clone size: .; CDR3 DNA: TGTGCCAGCACTTGGGAGGGAAGATCTAACTATGGCTACACCTTC; CDR3 protein: CASTWEGRSNYGYTF
V gene: TRBV28; J gene: TRBJ1-4; D gene: .; clone size: .; CDR3 DNA: TGTGCCAGCAGTGACCCTTCGGGGGCGGGTGAAAAACTGTTTTTT; CDR3 protein: CASSDPSGAGEKLFF
V gene: TRBV19; J gene: TRBJ1-6; D gene: .; clone size: few; CDR3 DNA: TGTGCCAGTACTAGGGTAAGACTGGGGAATTCACCCCTCCACTTT; CDR3 protein: CASTRVRLGNSPLHF
V gene: TRBV30; J gene: TRBJ1-2; D gene: TRBD1; clone size: .; CDR3 DNA: TGTGCCTGGAGTGTAAGGGGGCTGAGCTATGGCTACACCTTC; CDR3 protein: CAWSVRGLSYGYTF
V gene: TRBV11-3; J gene: TRBJ2-3; D gene: TRBD2; clone size: .; CDR3 DNA: TGTGCCAGCTCGCGGGGAGGGAGCACAGATACGCAGTATTTT; CDR3 protein: CASSRGGSTDTQYF
V gene: TRBV6-6; J gene: TRBJ2-1; D gene: .; clone size: .; CDR3 DNA: TGTGCCAGCGCCCCTGGTACGGAGCAGTTCTTC; CDR3 protein: CASAPGTEQFF
V gene: TRBV9; J gene: TRBJ1-2; D gene: TRBD1; clone size: .; CDR3 DNA: TGTGCCAGCAGCGTAGACAGGGGGTATGGCTACACCTTC; CDR3 protein: CASSVDRGYGYTF
V gene: TRBV18; J gene: TRBJ1-5; D gene: .; clone size: .; CDR3 DNA: TGTGCCAGCTCACCAGCCGGACAATCACGTCCCCAGCATTTT; CDR3 protein: CASSPAGQSRPQHF
V gene: TRBV2; J gene: TRBJ2-7; D gene: TRBD2; clone size: .; CDR3 DNA: TGTGCCAGCAGTGACGGACTAGCGGGCGAGCAGTACTTC; CDR3 protein: CASSDGLAGEQYF
V gene: TRBV6-1; J gene: TRBJ2-3; D gene: .; clone size: .; CDR3 DNA: TGTGCCAGCAGTGGCCTGTACACAGATACGCAGTATTTT; CDR3 protein: CASSGLYTDTQYF
V gene: TRBV28; J gene: TRBJ2-3; D gene: .; clone size: .; CDR3 DNA: TGTGCCAGCAGCCCACCTACGCTAGCTGCCGCTACGCAGTATTTT; CDR3 protein: CASSPPTLAAATQYF
V gene: TRBV25-1; J gene: TRBJ2-3; D gene: .; clone size: .; CDR3 DNA: TGTGCCAGCAGTGAATACCGGGGTGGGAGGACAGATACGCAGTATTTT; CDR3 protein: CASSEYRGGRTDTQYF
V gene: TRBV4-1; J gene: TRBJ1-1; D gene: .; clone size: .; CDR3 DNA: TGCGCCAGCAGCCAAGATAAAAGGGCCATGAACACTGAAGCTTTCTTT; CDR3 protein: CASSQDKRAMNTEAFF